The sequence of this TCR beta chain was determined in a study of T cell repertoires in cytomegalovirus infection. Study details: CMV infection plus the matching HLA type was flagged by public TCR beta signatures. Regarding the study as a whole: The ex vivo response was dominated by HLA-C-restricted CMV-specific TCR beta clonotypes.

This CDR3 contains 15 residues. Per the germline V gene, CDR1 is MNHNS and CDR2 is SASEGT. Trimming took 5 bases from V and 2 from J; bases not matched to a gene: 3. This clonotype has more than one count but fewer than ten. The antigen remains undetermined. TCRdb redid the calling of the reads with MiXCR, one entry per CDR3 protein. The sample yields over 250,000 distinct CDR3 sequences, roughly a fifth seen once. The chain carries TRBV6-1 and TRBJ2-1; 10 bases match TRBD2. This TCR was recovered from a human donor in good health (CMV status not recorded). Some clones in this sample may be carry-over from other donors' samples. The specimen comprised cultured PBMCs, sampled from culture after CMV antigen stimulation. Here the CDR3 reads CASSLLAGTYNEQFF. The CDR3 bases are TGTGCCAGCAGTTTACTAGCGGGGACCTACAATGAGCAGTTCTTC.